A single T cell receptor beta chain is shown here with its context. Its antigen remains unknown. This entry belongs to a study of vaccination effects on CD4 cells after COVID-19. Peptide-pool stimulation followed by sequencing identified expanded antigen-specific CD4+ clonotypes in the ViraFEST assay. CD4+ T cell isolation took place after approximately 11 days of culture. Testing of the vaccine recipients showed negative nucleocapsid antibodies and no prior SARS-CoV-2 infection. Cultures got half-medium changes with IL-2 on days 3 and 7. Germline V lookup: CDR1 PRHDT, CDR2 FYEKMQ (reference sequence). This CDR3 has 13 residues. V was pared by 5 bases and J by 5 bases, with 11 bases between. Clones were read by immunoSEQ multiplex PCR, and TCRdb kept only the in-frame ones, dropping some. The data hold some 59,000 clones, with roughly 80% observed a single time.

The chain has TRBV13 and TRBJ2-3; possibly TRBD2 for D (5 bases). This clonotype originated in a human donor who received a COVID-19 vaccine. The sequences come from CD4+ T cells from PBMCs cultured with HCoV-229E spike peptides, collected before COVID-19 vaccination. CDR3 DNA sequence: TGTGCCAGCAGCCTTCGGGGTTTAGATACGCAGTATTTT. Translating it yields CASSLRGLDTQYF.